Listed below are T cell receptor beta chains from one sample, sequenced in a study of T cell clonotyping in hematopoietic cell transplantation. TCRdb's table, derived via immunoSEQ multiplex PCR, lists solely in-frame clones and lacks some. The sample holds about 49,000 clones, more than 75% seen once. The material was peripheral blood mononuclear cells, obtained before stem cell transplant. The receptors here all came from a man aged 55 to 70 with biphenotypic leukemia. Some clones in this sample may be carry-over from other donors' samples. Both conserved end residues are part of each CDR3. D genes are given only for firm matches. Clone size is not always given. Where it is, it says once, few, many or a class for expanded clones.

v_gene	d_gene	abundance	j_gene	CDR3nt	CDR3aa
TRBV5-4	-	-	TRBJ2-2	TGTGCCAGCAGCCAAGACAGCTTAGTCTCGAACACCGGGGAGCTGTTTTTT	CASSQDSLVSNTGELFF
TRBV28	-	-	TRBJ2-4	TGTGCCAGCAGTTTATCGGGGCACAAAAACATTCAGTACTTC	CASSLSGHKNIQYF
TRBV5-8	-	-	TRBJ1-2	TGTGCCAGCAGTCCGGGACCCCGCCGCTACACCTTC	CASSPGPRRYTF
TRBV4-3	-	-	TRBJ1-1	TGCGCCAGCAGCCAAGATCCAGGGGAAAGAAGCACTGAAGCTTTCTTT	CASSQDPGERSTEAFF
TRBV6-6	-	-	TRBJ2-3	TGTGCCAGCATGAGAGGTACGCAGTATTTT	CASMRGTQYF
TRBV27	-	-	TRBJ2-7	TGTGCCAGCGGCAGGGTATCTTACGAGCAGTACTTC	CASGRVSYEQYF
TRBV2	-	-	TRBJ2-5	TGTGCCAGCAGCCCCTTCCAAGAGACCCAGTACTTC	CASSPFQETQYF
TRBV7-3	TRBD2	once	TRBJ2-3	TGTGCCAGCAGCGCTGGACTAGCGGGAGGTCAAGATACGCAGTATTTT	CASSAGLAGGQDTQYF
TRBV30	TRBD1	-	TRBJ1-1	TGTGCCTGGAGTCTCGACAGGGCCTCTTTCTTT	CAWSLDRASFF
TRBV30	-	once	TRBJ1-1	TGTGCCTGGAGTACCGGGCACACTGAAGCTTTCTTT	CAWSTGHTEAFF
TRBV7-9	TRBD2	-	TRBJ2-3	TGTGCCAGCAGCTTGACTAGCGGGAGATCCACAGATACGCAGTATTTT	CASSLTSGRSTDTQYF
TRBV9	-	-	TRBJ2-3	TGTGCCAGCAGCGTAAGGAGTTTTTCAGATACGCAGTATTTT	CASSVRSFSDTQYF
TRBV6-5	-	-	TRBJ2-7	TGTGCCAGCAACGAAAACGCGGGACTCTCCTACGAGCAGTACTTC	CASNENAGLSYEQYF
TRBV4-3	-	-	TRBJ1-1	TGCGCCAGCAGCGGCGGAGAGGGAGGGGGGGGATTCACTGAAGCTTTCTTT	CASSGGEGGGGFTEAFF
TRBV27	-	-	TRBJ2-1	TGTGCCAGCAGTTTTGACAGAAGCTACAATGAGCAGTTCTTC	CASSFDRSYNEQFF
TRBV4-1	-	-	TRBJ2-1	TGCGCCAGCAGCAAGAGTCCCCCTCCCCGTGCAAAGTTCACCTACAATGAGCAGTTCTTC	CASSKSPPPRAKFTYNEQFF
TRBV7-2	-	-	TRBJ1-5	TGTGCCAGCAGCCCGGGAGGGGCCCTAAATCAGCCCCAGCATTTT	CASSPGGALNQPQHF
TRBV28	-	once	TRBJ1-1	TGTGCCAGCAGGGGTGACACTGAAGCTTTCTTT	CASRGDTEAFF
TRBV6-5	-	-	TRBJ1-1	TGTGCCAGCAGTTACTCGGGGCAGGCTGAAGCTTTCTTT	CASSYSGQAEAFF
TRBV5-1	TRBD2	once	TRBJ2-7	TGCGCCAGCAGCACGCGGGCGGGAGCATCCTACGAGCAGTACTTC	CASSTRAGASYEQYF
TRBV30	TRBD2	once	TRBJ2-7	TGTGCCTGGGAAACTAGCGGGGATTCCTACGAGCAGTACTTC	CAWETSGDSYEQYF
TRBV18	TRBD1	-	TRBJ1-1	TGTGCCAGCTCACCAACTACAGGGGGCCCTGAAGCTTTCTTT	CASSPTTGGPEAFF
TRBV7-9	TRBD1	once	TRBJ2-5	TGTGCCAGCAGCTTAAGGGGGCACGAGGAGACCCAGTACTTC	CASSLRGHEETQYF
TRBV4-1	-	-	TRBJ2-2	TGCGCCAGCAGCCAAGTCCCCCTTAGTCTGAACACCGGGGAGCTGTTTTTT	CASSQVPLSLNTGELFF
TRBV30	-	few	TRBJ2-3	TGTGCCTGGAGTGGTCGGGGGGCGGGCACAGATACGCAGTATTTT	CAWSGRGAGTDTQYF
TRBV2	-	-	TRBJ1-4	TGTGCCAGCTCCCGGAGGGGTGAAAAACTGTTTTTT	CASSRRGEKLFF
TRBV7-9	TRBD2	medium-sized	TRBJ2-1	TGTGCCAGCAGCCGGACTAGCGGCTGGGAGGGTGAGCAGTTCTTC	CASSRTSGWEGEQFF
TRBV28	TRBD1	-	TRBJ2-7	TGTGCCAGCAGGGACAGGGGGAGATACGAGCAGTACTTC	CASRDRGRYEQYF
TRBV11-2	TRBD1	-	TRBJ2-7	TGTGCCAGCACCTACGGAGCGGGACAGGGGACCGACGAGCAGTACTTC	CASTYGAGQGTDEQYF
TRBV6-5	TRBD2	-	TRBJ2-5	TGTGCCACCGGACTAGCGGGAGGGCGTGGGACCCAGTACTTC	CATGLAGGRGTQYF
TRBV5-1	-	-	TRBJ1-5	TGCGCCAGCAGCTTACAAGGGGATCAGCCCCAGCATTTT	CASSLQGDQPQHF
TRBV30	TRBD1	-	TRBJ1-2	TGTGCCTGGACTCCGGGACAGGGTAACTATGGCTACACCTTC	CAWTPGQGNYGYTF
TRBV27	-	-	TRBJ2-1	TGTGCCAGCAGTTTGATCGGGTGGGTATTGGGGCGGACTCGGAATGAGCAGTTCTTC	CASSLIGWVLGRTRNEQFF
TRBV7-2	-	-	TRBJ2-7	TGTGCCAGCAGCTTATCTGAGGTGTACGAGCAGTACTTC	CASSLSEVYEQYF
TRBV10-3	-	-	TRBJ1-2	TGTGCCATCGGGGGCAACTATGGCTACACCTTC	CAIGGNYGYTF